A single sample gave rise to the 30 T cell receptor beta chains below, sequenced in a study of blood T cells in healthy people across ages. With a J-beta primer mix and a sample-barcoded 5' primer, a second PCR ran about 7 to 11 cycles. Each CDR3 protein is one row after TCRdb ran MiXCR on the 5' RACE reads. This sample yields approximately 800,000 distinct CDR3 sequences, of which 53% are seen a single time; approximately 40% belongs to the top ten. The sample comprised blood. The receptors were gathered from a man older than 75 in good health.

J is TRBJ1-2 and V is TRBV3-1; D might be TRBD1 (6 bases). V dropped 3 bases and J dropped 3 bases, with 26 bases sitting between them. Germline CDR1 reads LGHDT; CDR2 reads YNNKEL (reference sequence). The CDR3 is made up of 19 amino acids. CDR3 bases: TGTGCCAGCAGCCAGACTCTGTTGGGGGCCCCTGCGCCTTACTATGGCTACACCTTC. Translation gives CASSQTLLGAPAPYYGYTF.

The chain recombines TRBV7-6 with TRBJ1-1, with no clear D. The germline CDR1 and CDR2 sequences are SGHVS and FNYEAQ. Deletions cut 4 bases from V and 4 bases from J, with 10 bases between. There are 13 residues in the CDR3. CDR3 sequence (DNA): TGTGCCAGCAGCTCATCAGGAACCACTGAAGCTTTCTTT. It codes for CASSSSGTTEAFF.

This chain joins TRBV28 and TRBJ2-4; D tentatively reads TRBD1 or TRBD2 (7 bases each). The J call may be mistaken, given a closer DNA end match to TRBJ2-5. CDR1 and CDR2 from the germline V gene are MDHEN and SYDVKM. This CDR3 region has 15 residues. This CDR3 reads CASSPGGAWGETQYF. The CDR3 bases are TGTGCCAGCAGCCCAGGGGGGGCTTGGGGCGAGACCCAGTACTTC.

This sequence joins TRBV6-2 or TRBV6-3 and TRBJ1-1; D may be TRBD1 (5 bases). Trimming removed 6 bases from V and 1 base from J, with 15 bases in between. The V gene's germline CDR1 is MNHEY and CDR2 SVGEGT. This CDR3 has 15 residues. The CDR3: CASRSHGAKNTEAFF. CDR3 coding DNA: TGTGCCAGCAGATCCCACGGGGCTAAGAACACTGAAGCTTTCTTT.

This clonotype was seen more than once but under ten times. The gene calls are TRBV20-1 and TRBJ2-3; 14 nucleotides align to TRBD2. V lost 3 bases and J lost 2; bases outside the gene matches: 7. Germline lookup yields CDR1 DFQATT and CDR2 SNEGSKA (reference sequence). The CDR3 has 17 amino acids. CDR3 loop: CSASHGLAGGNTDTQYF. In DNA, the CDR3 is TGCAGTGCTAGCCATGGACTAGCGGGAGGTAACACAGATACGCAGTATTTT.

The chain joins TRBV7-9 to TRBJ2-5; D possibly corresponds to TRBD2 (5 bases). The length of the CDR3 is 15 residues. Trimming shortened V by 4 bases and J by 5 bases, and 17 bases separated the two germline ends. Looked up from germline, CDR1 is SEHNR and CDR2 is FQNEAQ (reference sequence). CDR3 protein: CASSSPFSAVETQYF. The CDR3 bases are TGTGCCAGCAGCTCACCTTTTTCAGCGGTGGAGACCCAGTACTTC.

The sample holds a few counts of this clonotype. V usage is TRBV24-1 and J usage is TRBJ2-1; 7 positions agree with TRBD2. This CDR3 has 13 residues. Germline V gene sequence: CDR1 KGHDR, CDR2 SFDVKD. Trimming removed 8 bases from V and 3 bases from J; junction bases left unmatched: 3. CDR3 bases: TGTGCCACCACTAGCGGAGGCTACAATGAGCAGTTCTTC. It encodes CATTSGGYNEQFF.

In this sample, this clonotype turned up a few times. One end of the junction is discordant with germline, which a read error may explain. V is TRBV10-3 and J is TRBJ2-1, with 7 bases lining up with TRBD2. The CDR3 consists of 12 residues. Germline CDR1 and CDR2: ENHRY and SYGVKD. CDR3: CAIKRDYDEQFF. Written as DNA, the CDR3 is TGTGCCATCAAAAGGGACTACGATGAGCAGTTCTTC.

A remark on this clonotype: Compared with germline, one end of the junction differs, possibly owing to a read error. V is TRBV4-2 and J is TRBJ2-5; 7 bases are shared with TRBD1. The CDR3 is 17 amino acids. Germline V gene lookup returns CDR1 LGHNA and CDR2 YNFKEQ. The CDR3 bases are TGTGCCAGCAGCCAAGAGGAAGGGGGCAGAGTAGGAGAGGCCCAGTACTTC. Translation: CASSQEEGGRVGEAQYF.

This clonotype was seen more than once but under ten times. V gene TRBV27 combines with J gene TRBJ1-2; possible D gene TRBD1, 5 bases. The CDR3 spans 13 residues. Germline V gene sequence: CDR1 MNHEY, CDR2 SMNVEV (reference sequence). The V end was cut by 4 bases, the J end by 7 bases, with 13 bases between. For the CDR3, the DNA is TGTGCCAGCAGTTCCGGCAGGGAGGCTGGCTACACCTTC. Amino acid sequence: CASSSGREAGYTF.

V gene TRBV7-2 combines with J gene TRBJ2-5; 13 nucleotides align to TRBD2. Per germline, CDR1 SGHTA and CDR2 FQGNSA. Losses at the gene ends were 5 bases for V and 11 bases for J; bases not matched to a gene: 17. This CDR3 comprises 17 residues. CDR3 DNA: TGTGCCAGCAGCCTATACTGGACTAGCGGGAGCGGGAATGAGCAGTACTTC. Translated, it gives CASSLYWTSGSGNEQYF.

The CDR3 reads CSVGQGAYNEQFF. CDR3 nucleotides: TGCAGCGTGGGACAGGGGGCTTACAATGAGCAGTTCTTC. V gene TRBV29-1 combines with J gene TRBJ2-1; 12 nucleotides line up with TRBD1. V lost 6 bases, J lost 4 bases, and 1 base stayed unmatched. This CDR3 comprises 13 residues. Germline V gives CDR1 SQVTM, CDR2 ANQGSEA.

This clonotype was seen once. CDR3 nucleotide sequence: TGCGCCAGCAGCCAAGACGGGTACACCGAGCAGTACTTC. Translating gives CASSQDGYTEQYF. The chain recombines TRBV4-1 with TRBJ2-4; D gene unclear. The J call may be incorrect, as the DNA end agrees better with TRBJ2-7. Germline V gene lookup returns CDR1 MGHRA and CDR2 YSYEKL. This CDR3 has 13 amino acids.

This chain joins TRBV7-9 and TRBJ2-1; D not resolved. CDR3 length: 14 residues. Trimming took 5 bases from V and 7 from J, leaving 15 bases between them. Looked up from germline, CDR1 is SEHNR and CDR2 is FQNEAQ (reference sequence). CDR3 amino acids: CASSPRESRNEQFF. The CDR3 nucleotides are TGTGCCAGCAGCCCACGCGAGTCAAGGAATGAGCAGTTCTTC.

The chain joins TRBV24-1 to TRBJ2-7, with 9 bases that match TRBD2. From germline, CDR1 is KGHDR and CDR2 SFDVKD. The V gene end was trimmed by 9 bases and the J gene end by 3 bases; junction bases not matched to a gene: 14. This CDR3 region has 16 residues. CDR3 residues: CATHHISGRFHYEQYF. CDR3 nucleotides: TGTGCCACCCACCACATCAGCGGGAGGTTCCACTACGAGCAGTACTTC.

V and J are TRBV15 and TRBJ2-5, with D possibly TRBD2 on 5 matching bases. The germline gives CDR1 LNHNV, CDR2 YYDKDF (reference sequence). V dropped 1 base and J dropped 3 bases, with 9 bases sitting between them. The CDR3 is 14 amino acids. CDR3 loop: CATSRGTQKETQYF. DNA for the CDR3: TGTGCCACCAGCAGAGGGACTCAAAAAGAGACCCAGTACTTC.

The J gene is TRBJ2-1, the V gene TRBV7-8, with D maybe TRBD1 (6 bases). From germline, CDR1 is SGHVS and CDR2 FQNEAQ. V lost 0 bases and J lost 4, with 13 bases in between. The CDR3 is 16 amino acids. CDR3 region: CASSLAPGVGYNEQFF. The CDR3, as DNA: TGTGCCAGCAGCTTAGCGCCAGGGGTGGGTTACAATGAGCAGTTCTTC.

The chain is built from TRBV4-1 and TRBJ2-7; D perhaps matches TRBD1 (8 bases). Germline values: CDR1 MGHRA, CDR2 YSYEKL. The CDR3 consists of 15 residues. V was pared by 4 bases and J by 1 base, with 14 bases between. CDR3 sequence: CASSLYRGGSYEQYF. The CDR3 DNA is TGCGCCAGCAGCCTTTACAGGGGGGGTTCCTACGAGCAGTACTTC.

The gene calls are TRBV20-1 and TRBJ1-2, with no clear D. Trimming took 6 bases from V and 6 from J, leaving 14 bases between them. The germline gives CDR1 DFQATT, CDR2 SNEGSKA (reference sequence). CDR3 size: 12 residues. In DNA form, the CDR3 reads TGCAGTGCAAGGAGGACCGGAAATGGCTACACCTTC. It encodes CSARRTGNGYTF.

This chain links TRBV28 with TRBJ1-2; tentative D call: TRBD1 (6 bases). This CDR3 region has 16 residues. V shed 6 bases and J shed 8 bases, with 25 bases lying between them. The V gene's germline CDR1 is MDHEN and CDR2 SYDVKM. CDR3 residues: CASSLTSDSRGGGYTF. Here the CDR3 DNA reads TGTGCCAGCAGCCTAACCTCAGACAGCAGGGGAGGAGGCTACACCTTC.

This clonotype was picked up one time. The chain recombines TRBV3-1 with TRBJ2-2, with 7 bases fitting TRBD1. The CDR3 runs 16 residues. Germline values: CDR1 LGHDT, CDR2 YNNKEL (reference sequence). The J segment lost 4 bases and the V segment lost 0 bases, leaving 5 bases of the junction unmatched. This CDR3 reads CASSQDRDSATGELFF. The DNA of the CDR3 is TGTGCCAGCAGCCAAGACCGGGACAGCGCCACCGGGGAGCTGTTTTTT. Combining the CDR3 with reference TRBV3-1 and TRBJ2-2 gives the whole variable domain DTAVSQTPKYLVTQMGNDKSIKCEQNLGHDTMYWYKQDSKKFLKIMFSYNNKELIINETVPNRFSPKSPDKAHLNLHINSLELGDSAVYFCASSQDRDSATGELFFGEGSRLTVL.

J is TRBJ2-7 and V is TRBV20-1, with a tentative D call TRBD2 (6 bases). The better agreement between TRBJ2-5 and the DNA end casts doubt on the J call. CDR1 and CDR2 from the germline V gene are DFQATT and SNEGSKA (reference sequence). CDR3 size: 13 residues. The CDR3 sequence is CSASRGYAETQYF. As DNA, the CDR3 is TGCAGTGCTAGCCGGGGGTATGCGGAGACCCAGTACTTC.

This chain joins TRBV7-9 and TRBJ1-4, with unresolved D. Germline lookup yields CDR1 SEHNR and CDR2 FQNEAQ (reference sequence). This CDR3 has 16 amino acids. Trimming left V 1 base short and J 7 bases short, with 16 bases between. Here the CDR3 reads CASSLDAQLRIEKLFF. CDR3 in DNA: TGTGCCAGCAGCTTAGACGCACAGCTCCGGATTGAAAAACTGTTTTTT.

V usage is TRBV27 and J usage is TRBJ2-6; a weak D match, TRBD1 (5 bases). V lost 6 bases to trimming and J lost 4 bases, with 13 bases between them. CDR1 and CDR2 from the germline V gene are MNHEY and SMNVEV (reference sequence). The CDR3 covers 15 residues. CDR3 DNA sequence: TGTGCCAGCAGCCGCAGGGATCCAGGGGCCAACGTCCTGACTTTC. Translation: CASSRRDPGANVLTF. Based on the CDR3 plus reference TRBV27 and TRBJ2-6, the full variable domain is EAQVTQNPRYLITVTGKKLTVTCSQNMNHEYMSWYRQDPGLGLRQIYYSMNVEVTDKGDVPEGYKVSRKEKRNFPLILESPSPNQTSLYFCASSRRDPGANVLTFGAGSRLTVL.

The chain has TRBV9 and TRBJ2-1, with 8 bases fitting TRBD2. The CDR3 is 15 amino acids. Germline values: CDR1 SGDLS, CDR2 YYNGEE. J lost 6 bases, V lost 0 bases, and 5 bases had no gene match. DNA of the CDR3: TGTGCCAGCAGCGTAGCTACGGGAGGGCCCAATGAGCAGTTCTTC. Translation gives CASSVATGGPNEQFF.

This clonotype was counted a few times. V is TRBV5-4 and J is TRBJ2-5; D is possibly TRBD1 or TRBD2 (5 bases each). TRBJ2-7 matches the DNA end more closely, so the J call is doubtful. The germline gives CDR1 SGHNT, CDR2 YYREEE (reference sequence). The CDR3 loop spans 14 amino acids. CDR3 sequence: CASSPGGGSDEQYF. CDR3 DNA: TGTGCCAGCAGCCCCGGTGGGGGATCGGACGAGCAGTACTTC.

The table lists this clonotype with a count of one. CDR3 region: CASSLAEGSSYNEQFF. Here the CDR3 DNA reads TGTGCCAGCAGCCTAGCGGAGGGGAGCTCCTACAATGAGCAGTTCTTC. This chain connects TRBV13 to TRBJ2-1, with TRBD2 matching 7 bases. The ends lost 5 bases at V and 0 bases at J; junction bases unmatched: 7. Germline lookup yields CDR1 PRHDT and CDR2 FYEKMQ (reference sequence). This CDR3 is built from 16 residues.

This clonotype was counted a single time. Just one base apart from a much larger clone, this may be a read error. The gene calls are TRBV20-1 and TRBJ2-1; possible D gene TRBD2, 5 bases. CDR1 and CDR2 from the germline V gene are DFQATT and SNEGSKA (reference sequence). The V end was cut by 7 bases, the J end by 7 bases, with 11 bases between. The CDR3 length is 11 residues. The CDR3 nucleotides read TGCAGTGTATCCACTAGTAATGAGCAGTTCTTC. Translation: CSVSTSNEQFF.

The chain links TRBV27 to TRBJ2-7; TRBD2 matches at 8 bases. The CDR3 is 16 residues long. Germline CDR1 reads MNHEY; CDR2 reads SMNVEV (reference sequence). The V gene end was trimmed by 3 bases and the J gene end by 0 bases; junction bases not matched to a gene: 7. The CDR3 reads CASSFQTGGASYEQYF. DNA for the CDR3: TGTGCCAGCAGTTTTCAGACGGGAGGGGCCTCCTACGAGCAGTACTTC.

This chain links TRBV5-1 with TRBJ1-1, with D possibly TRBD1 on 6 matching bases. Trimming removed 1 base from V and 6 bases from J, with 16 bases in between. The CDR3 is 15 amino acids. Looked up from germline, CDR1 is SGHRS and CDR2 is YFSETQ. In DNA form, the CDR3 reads TGCGCCAGCAGCTTGTCCCCACTTCAGGGGTCTGAAGCTTTCTTT. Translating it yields CASSLSPLQGSEAFF.